A selection of T cell receptor beta chains follows, all from one sample in a study of cytomegalovirus exposure and HLA in healthy donors. The assay was immunoSEQ multiplex PCR, and TCRdb's table has in-frame clones only and misses some. The sample has about 170,000 clones, 75% to 90% seen once; the top ten hold just over 4.5%. The sequenced sample consisted of PBMCs. These receptors came from a woman between 45 and 60 years old in good health and CMV-seropositive. CDR3s include the opening cysteine and the closing phenylalanine or tryptophan. A D gene is named only where the DNA matches it firmly. Clone size is given for some rows only: seen once, a few or many times, or a class if the clone is expanded.

clone size: NA
V gene: TRBV10-2
J gene: TRBJ1-5
D gene: TRBD1
CDR3 protein: CASSMTGLDQPQHF
CDR3 DNA: TGCGCCAGCAGCATGACAGGGCTGGATCAGCCCCAGCATTTT

clone size: NA
V gene: TRBV28
J gene: TRBJ1-2
D gene: TRBD1
CDR3 protein: CASSRAGQGALNYGYTF
CDR3 DNA: TGTGCCAGCAGCCGCGCGGGACAGGGGGCGTTAAACTATGGCTACACCTTC

clone size: NA
V gene: TRBV7-6
J gene: TRBJ2-5
D gene: NA
CDR3 protein: CASSPRAGGGGETQYF
CDR3 DNA: TGTGCCAGCAGCCCTCGGGCCGGGGGAGGGGGGGAGACCCAGTACTTC

clone size: NA
V gene: TRBV11-2
J gene: TRBJ2-5
D gene: TRBD2
CDR3 protein: CASSLAGGGQETQYF
CDR3 DNA: TGTGCCAGCAGCTTAGCGGGGGGGGGCCAAGAGACCCAGTACTTC

clone size: NA
V gene: TRBV15
J gene: TRBJ2-5
D gene: TRBD1
CDR3 protein: CATSRPGTAQETQYF
CDR3 DNA: TGTGCCACCAGCAGACCGGGGACAGCCCAAGAGACCCAGTACTTC

clone size: once
V gene: TRBV5-1
J gene: TRBJ2-4
D gene: NA
CDR3 protein: CASSRGSEANIQYF
CDR3 DNA: TGCGCCAGCAGCCGGGGGAGCGAGGCAAACATTCAGTACTTC

clone size: NA
V gene: TRBV6-4
J gene: TRBJ2-7
D gene: TRBD1
CDR3 protein: CASAPGQGYEQYF
CDR3 DNA: TGTGCCAGCGCGCCGGGACAGGGTTACGAGCAGTACTTC

clone size: NA
V gene: TRBV6-1
J gene: TRBJ1-2
D gene: TRBD1
CDR3 protein: CASSEGQGNYGYTF
CDR3 DNA: TGTGCCAGCAGTGAAGGACAGGGGAACTATGGCTACACCTTC

clone size: NA
V gene: TRBV28
J gene: TRBJ2-7
D gene: TRBD2
CDR3 protein: CASSLAGSGRAYEQYF
CDR3 DNA: TGTGCCAGCAGTCTCGCGGGTAGCGGGAGGGCCTACGAGCAGTACTTC

clone size: NA
V gene: TRBV4-2
J gene: TRBJ1-3
D gene: NA
CDR3 protein: CASSQDTPPANTIYF
CDR3 DNA: TGTGCCAGCAGCCAAGACACCCCCCCAGCGAACACCATATATTTT

clone size: once
V gene: TRBV7-2
J gene: TRBJ2-1
D gene: NA
CDR3 protein: CASSPWGGIYNEQFF
CDR3 DNA: TGTGCCAGCAGCCCGTGGGGCGGGATTTACAATGAGCAGTTCTTC

clone size: NA
V gene: TRBV5-4
J gene: TRBJ2-5
D gene: TRBD2
CDR3 protein: CASSLGTSGGAGETQYF
CDR3 DNA: TGTGCCAGCAGCCTTGGGACTAGCGGGGGGGCCGGAGAGACCCAGTACTTC

clone size: NA
V gene: TRBV27
J gene: TRBJ2-7
D gene: NA
CDR3 protein: CASSLSLGLSYEQYF
CDR3 DNA: TGTGCCAGCAGTTTATCGCTGGGACTTTCCTACGAGCAGTACTTC

clone size: few
V gene: TRBV29-1
J gene: TRBJ2-1
D gene: TRBD1
CDR3 protein: CSVGGQGWNEQFF
CDR3 DNA: TGCAGCGTTGGTGGACAGGGATGGAATGAGCAGTTCTTC

clone size: NA
V gene: TRBV5-4
J gene: TRBJ1-2
D gene: NA
CDR3 protein: CASSLGDVAGARYGYTF
CDR3 DNA: TGTGCCAGCAGCTTAGGGGATGTGGCAGGGGCCAGGTATGGCTACACCTTC

clone size: NA
V gene: TRBV7-3
J gene: TRBJ2-7
D gene: TRBD2
CDR3 protein: CASSLSGRAGEQYF
CDR3 DNA: TGTGCCAGCAGCTTATCCGGGAGGGCAGGGGAGCAGTACTTC

clone size: few
V gene: TRBV10-3
J gene: TRBJ2-7
D gene: NA
CDR3 protein: CAINIGQIGEQYF
CDR3 DNA: TGTGCCATCAACATTGGACAGATAGGGGAGCAGTACTTC

clone size: NA
V gene: TRBV18
J gene: TRBJ1-3
D gene: NA
CDR3 protein: CASSTNTGRSGNTIYF
CDR3 DNA: TGTGCCAGCTCGACGAATACAGGGCGCTCTGGAAACACCATATATTTT

clone size: NA
V gene: TRBV10-3
J gene: TRBJ1-2
D gene: NA
CDR3 protein: CAISEFTTDTNYGYTF
CDR3 DNA: TGTGCCATCAGTGAGTTTACGACAGATACTAACTATGGCTACACCTTC

clone size: NA
V gene: TRBV5-1
J gene: TRBJ2-7
D gene: NA
CDR3 protein: CASSSSSYEQYF
CDR3 DNA: TGCGCCAGCAGTTCCAGCTCCTACGAGCAGTACTTC

clone size: NA
V gene: TRBV12-5
J gene: TRBJ1-1
D gene: NA
CDR3 protein: CASGLVAGQGHTEAFF
CDR3 DNA: TGTGCTAGTGGTTTGGTAGCCGGCCAGGGCCACACTGAAGCTTTCTTT

clone size: few
V gene: TRBV7-6
J gene: TRBJ2-1
D gene: NA
CDR3 protein: CASSQSHVEQFF
CDR3 DNA: TGTGCCAGCAGCCAAAGCCACGTTGAGCAGTTCTTC

clone size: NA
V gene: TRBV5-1
J gene: TRBJ2-1
D gene: NA
CDR3 protein: CASSLAIATGNEQFF
CDR3 DNA: TGCGCCAGCAGCTTGGCCATAGCCACCGGGAATGAGCAGTTCTTC

clone size: once
V gene: TRBV4-1
J gene: TRBJ2-7
D gene: TRBD2
CDR3 protein: CASSQAQVTSGIYEQYF
CDR3 DNA: TGCGCCAGCAGCCAAGCCCAAGTGACTAGCGGGATCTATGAGCAGTACTTC

clone size: NA
V gene: TRBV4-2
J gene: TRBJ2-7
D gene: TRBD2
CDR3 protein: CASSQAWTSDSYEQYF
CDR3 DNA: TGTGCCAGCAGCCAAGCCTGGACTAGCGACTCCTACGAGCAGTACTTC

clone size: medium-sized
V gene: TRBV28
J gene: TRBJ1-5
D gene: NA
CDR3 protein: CASSSVQNNQPQHF
CDR3 DNA: TGTGCCAGCAGTAGTGTGCAGAACAATCAGCCCCAGCATTTT

clone size: few
V gene: TRBV19
J gene: TRBJ1-1
D gene: NA
CDR3 protein: CASSSTVNTEAFF
CDR3 DNA: TGTGCCAGTAGTTCAACAGTGAACACTGAAGCTTTCTTT

clone size: NA
V gene: TRBV7-6
J gene: TRBJ2-5
D gene: NA
CDR3 protein: CASSPSRAGETQYF
CDR3 DNA: TGTGCCAGCAGCCCAAGCAGGGCCGGCGAGACCCAGTACTTC

clone size: once
V gene: TRBV4-1
J gene: TRBJ2-3
D gene: TRBD2
CDR3 protein: CASSQRLAGGTHTQYF
CDR3 DNA: TGCGCCAGCAGCCAAAGACTAGCGGGAGGGACTCATACGCAGTATTTT

clone size: NA
V gene: TRBV28
J gene: TRBJ1-4
D gene: NA
CDR3 protein: CASSFVSTGGVEEKLFF
CDR3 DNA: TGTGCCAGCAGTTTCGTCTCCACAGGCGGGGTAGAAGAAAAACTGTTTTTT

clone size: NA
V gene: TRBV7-9
J gene: TRBJ1-4
D gene: TRBD1
CDR3 protein: CASSSLGQATNEKLFF
CDR3 DNA: TGTGCCAGCAGCTCCTTGGGACAGGCAACTAATGAAAAACTGTTTTTT

clone size: NA
V gene: TRBV10-3
J gene: TRBJ1-2
D gene: NA
CDR3 protein: CAIKQESTVYGYTF
CDR3 DNA: TGTGCCATCAAGCAGGAATCCACCGTCTATGGCTACACCTTC

clone size: NA
V gene: TRBV6-1
J gene: TRBJ2-1
D gene: NA
CDR3 protein: CASSALRDSEQFF
CDR3 DNA: TGTGCCAGCAGCGCACTGCGGGACAGTGAGCAGTTCTTC

clone size: NA
V gene: TRBV2
J gene: TRBJ1-1
D gene: NA
CDR3 protein: CASSVTLVNTEAFF
CDR3 DNA: TGTGCCAGCAGTGTTACCCTAGTGAACACTGAAGCTTTCTTT

clone size: NA
V gene: TRBV9
J gene: TRBJ2-1
D gene: TRBD2
CDR3 protein: CASSPRLAGGLNEQFF
CDR3 DNA: TGTGCCAGCAGCCCGAGATTAGCGGGAGGTTTGAATGAGCAGTTCTTC

clone size: NA
V gene: TRBV27
J gene: TRBJ2-3
D gene: NA
CDR3 protein: CASSRKGGSTDTQYF
CDR3 DNA: TGTGCCAGCAGTCGGAAGGGGGGGAGCACAGATACGCAGTATTTT

clone size: NA
V gene: TRBV9
J gene: TRBJ1-1
D gene: TRBD1
CDR3 protein: CASSVVVGGARNTEAFF
CDR3 DNA: TGTGCCAGCAGCGTAGTTGTAGGGGGCGCGAGAAACACTGAAGCTTTCTTT

clone size: NA
V gene: TRBV15
J gene: TRBJ2-4
D gene: TRBD1
CDR3 protein: CATSRGAGTGENIQYF
CDR3 DNA: TGTGCCACCAGCAGAGGCGCCGGGACAGGGGAAAACATTCAGTACTTC

clone size: NA
V gene: TRBV1
J gene: TRBJ1-5
D gene: NA
CDR3 protein: CTSSYGSTGGDQPQHF
CDR3 DNA: TGCACCAGCAGCTACGGATCGACAGGGGGCGATCAGCCCCAGCATTTT

clone size: NA
V gene: TRBV5-1
J gene: TRBJ2-3
D gene: NA
CDR3 protein: CASSPLGEADTQYF
CDR3 DNA: TGCGCCAGCAGCCCTCTCGGGGAGGCAGATACGCAGTATTTT

clone size: NA
V gene: TRBV14
J gene: TRBJ2-4
D gene: NA
CDR3 protein: CASSQEPTARNIQYF
CDR3 DNA: TGTGCCAGCAGCCAAGAACCGACAGCCAGGAACATTCAGTACTTC

clone size: NA
V gene: TRBV6-1
J gene: TRBJ1-5
D gene: TRBD1
CDR3 protein: CASSPGTGNQPQHF
CDR3 DNA: TGTGCCAGCAGTCCCGGGACAGGCAATCAGCCCCAGCATTTT

clone size: few
V gene: TRBV11-2
J gene: TRBJ1-5
D gene: NA
CDR3 protein: CASSTLPGNQPQHF
CDR3 DNA: TGTGCCAGCAGCACCCTCCCGGGAAATCAGCCCCAGCATTTT

clone size: NA
V gene: TRBV5-1
J gene: TRBJ2-7
D gene: TRBD2
CDR3 protein: CASSLRLAGAGEQYF
CDR3 DNA: TGCGCCAGCAGCTTAAGACTAGCGGGAGCGGGGGAGCAGTACTTC

clone size: NA
V gene: TRBV12-5
J gene: TRBJ1-1
D gene: NA
CDR3 protein: CASGLNRETEAFF
CDR3 DNA: TGTGCTAGTGGTTTAAACAGGGAAACTGAAGCTTTCTTT

clone size: NA
V gene: TRBV5-1
J gene: TRBJ2-3
D gene: TRBD2
CDR3 protein: CASSLEPSGRTDTQYF
CDR3 DNA: TGCGCCAGCAGCTTGGAACCTAGCGGAAGGACAGATACGCAGTATTTT